This TCR beta chain originates from a study of shared clonotypes between healthy human individuals. The wider study: Per donor, three plates held CD4 naive cells, three held CD4 memory, two held CD8 naive and one held CD8 memory.

General observations from the study: It was the few donors that limited the genetic and exposure-history diversity represented.

As concerns this clone: The antigen remains unidentified.

The data were produced by immunoSEQ multiplex PCR, yet TCRdb's version contains in-frame clones alone and is incomplete. There are over 2,000,000 clones in the sample; approximately 92% occur only once, and over 1.5% lies in the top ten. CD45RO-negative cells were positively selected for CCR7, leaving out terminally differentiated effector memory CD45RA+ cells. The CDR3 loop spans 15 amino acids. V lost 3 bases and J lost 0, with 12 bases in between. CDR1 MDHEN and CDR2 SYDVKM come from the germline V gene. This clonotype was obtained from a man aged 18 to 29 in good health. Some clones in this sample may be carry-over from other donors' samples. The chain carries TRBV28 and TRBJ2-7; D may correspond to TRBD1 or TRBD2 (5 bases each). Material: naive CD8+ T cells from PBMCs. In nucleotides, the CDR3 is TGTGCCAGCAGTTTCAGGTCAGGGACCTCCTACGAGCAGTACTTC. Translated: CASSFRSGTSYEQYF.